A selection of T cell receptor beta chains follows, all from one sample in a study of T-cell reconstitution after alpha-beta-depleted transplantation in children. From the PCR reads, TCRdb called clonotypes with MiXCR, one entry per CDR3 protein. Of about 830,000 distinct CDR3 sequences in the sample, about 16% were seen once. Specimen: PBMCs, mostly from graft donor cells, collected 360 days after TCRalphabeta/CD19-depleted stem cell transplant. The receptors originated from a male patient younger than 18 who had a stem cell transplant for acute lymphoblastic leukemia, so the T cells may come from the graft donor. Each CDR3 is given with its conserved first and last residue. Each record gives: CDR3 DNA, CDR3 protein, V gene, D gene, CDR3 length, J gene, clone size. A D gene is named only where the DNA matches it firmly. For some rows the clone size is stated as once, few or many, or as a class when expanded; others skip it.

CDR3nt: TGTGCCAGCAGGGCGACAGGCGTTTATAGCAATCAGCCCCAGCATTTT; CDR3aa: CASRATGVYSNQPQHF; v_gene: TRBV12-3/TRBV12-4; d_gene: NA; len: 16; j_gene: TRBJ1-5; abundance: many
CDR3nt: TGTGCCAGCAGCGCTAGCGGGGGGGACACTGAAGCTTTCTTT; CDR3aa: CASSASGGDTEAFF; v_gene: TRBV7-3; d_gene: NA; len: 14; j_gene: TRBJ1-1; abundance: NA
CDR3nt: TGCAGCGTTGGTTCGGTTTTCTACACCGGGGAGCTGTTTTTT; CDR3aa: CSVGSVFYTGELFF; v_gene: TRBV29-1; d_gene: NA; len: 14; j_gene: TRBJ2-2; abundance: NA
CDR3nt: TGTGCCAGCAGTTTCCTGGTTTCAGACTACGAGCAGTACTTC; CDR3aa: CASSFLVSDYEQYF; v_gene: TRBV28; d_gene: NA; len: 14; j_gene: TRBJ2-7; abundance: many
CDR3nt: TGTGCCAGCAGTGGGGGGACCCGGACAGACTCCTACGAGCAGTACTTC; CDR3aa: CASSGGTRTDSYEQYF; v_gene: TRBV7-9; d_gene: NA; len: 16; j_gene: TRBJ2-7; abundance: NA
CDR3nt: TGTGCCAGCAGTTACCACGGACACCATTTACAGTACTTC; CDR3aa: CASSYHGHHLQYF; v_gene: TRBV6-5; d_gene: NA; len: 13; j_gene: TRBJ2-7; abundance: few
CDR3nt: TGCGCCAGCAGCCAGACAGGGGGCGAGCAGTACTTC; CDR3aa: CASSQTGGEQYF; v_gene: TRBV5-1; d_gene: TRBD1; len: 12; j_gene: TRBJ2-7; abundance: many
CDR3nt: TGCGCCAGCAGCTTTAACAGCCGCTATGAAAAACTGTTTTTT; CDR3aa: CASSFNSRYEKLFF; v_gene: TRBV5-1; d_gene: NA; len: 14; j_gene: TRBJ1-4; abundance: NA
CDR3nt: TGTGCCAGCAGCTTTGGACTAGCGGGAGGGGGCGATGAGCAGTTCTTC; CDR3aa: CASSFGLAGGGDEQFF; v_gene: TRBV7-8; d_gene: TRBD2; len: 16; j_gene: TRBJ2-1; abundance: few
CDR3nt: TGTGCCAGCAGCTTAGGGGTTACCACGAGGACCCAGTACTTC; CDR3aa: CASSLGVTTRTQYF; v_gene: TRBV7-9; d_gene: NA; len: 14; j_gene: TRBJ2-5; abundance: few
CDR3nt: TGCAGTTCAGGGACAGGGAGGAACTATGGCTACACCTTC; CDR3aa: CSSGTGRNYGYTF; v_gene: TRBV20-1; d_gene: TRBD1; len: 13; j_gene: TRBJ1-2; abundance: NA
CDR3nt: TGTGCCAGCAGCCCGAGGACAGGGAAGAACACTGAAGCTTTCTTT; CDR3aa: CASSPRTGKNTEAFF; v_gene: TRBV7-6; d_gene: TRBD1; len: 15; j_gene: TRBJ1-1; abundance: many
CDR3nt: TGCAGCTCCGGTCCGAGCGGGAGAACATACAATGAGCAGTTCTTC; CDR3aa: CSSGPSGRTYNEQFF; v_gene: TRBV29-1; d_gene: TRBD2; len: 15; j_gene: TRBJ2-1; abundance: few
CDR3nt: TGCAGTGCTAGAACGCCCGAATGGGTGACTGAAGCTTTCTTT; CDR3aa: CSARTPEWVTEAFF; v_gene: TRBV20-1; d_gene: NA; len: 14; j_gene: TRBJ1-1; abundance: many
CDR3nt: TGTGCCAGCCAAATTGATCCAGCGGGCATTCAGTACTTC; CDR3aa: CASQIDPAGIQYF; v_gene: TRBV6-1; d_gene: NA; len: 13; j_gene: TRBJ2-4; abundance: few
CDR3nt: TGTGCCAGCACGTTCCTAACGCAACGCAACGTCCTGACTTTC; CDR3aa: CASTFLTQRNVLTF; v_gene: TRBV12-3/TRBV12-4; d_gene: NA; len: 14; j_gene: TRBJ2-6; abundance: many
CDR3nt: TGCGCCAGCAGCGAGGACGGGAGCTCCTACAATGAGCAGTTCTTC; CDR3aa: CASSEDGSSYNEQFF; v_gene: TRBV5-1; d_gene: NA; len: 15; j_gene: TRBJ2-1; abundance: many
CDR3nt: TGCAGTGCTATTAAGGGGGCAAATGAGCAGTTCTTC; CDR3aa: CSAIKGANEQFF; v_gene: TRBV20-1; d_gene: TRBD1; len: 12; j_gene: TRBJ2-1; abundance: few
CDR3nt: TGCGCCAGCAGCCAAAGTTCCAGGGTCAGGCAGCCCCAGCATTTT; CDR3aa: CASSQSSRVRQPQHF; v_gene: TRBV4-1; d_gene: NA; len: 15; j_gene: TRBJ1-5; abundance: few
CDR3nt: TGTGCCAGCAGTTCGGACAGGAGACTTTATGGCTACACCTTC; CDR3aa: CASSSDRRLYGYTF; v_gene: TRBV12-3/TRBV12-4; d_gene: TRBD1; len: 14; j_gene: TRBJ1-2; abundance: few
CDR3nt: TGCGCCAGCAGCTTGGCCCAGGGTGTTAGGAACACTGAAGCTTTCTTT; CDR3aa: CASSLAQGVRNTEAFF; v_gene: TRBV5-1; d_gene: NA; len: 16; j_gene: TRBJ1-1; abundance: few
CDR3nt: TGTGCCAGCAGTTACTGGGGGAGCACTGAAGCTTTCTTT; CDR3aa: CASSYWGSTEAFF; v_gene: TRBV6-5; d_gene: NA; len: 13; j_gene: TRBJ1-1; abundance: few
CDR3nt: TGTGCCAGCAGCATTACGATCCACGAGCAGTACTTC; CDR3aa: CASSITIHEQYF; v_gene: TRBV5-6; d_gene: NA; len: 12; j_gene: TRBJ2-7; abundance: few
CDR3nt: TGTGCCAGCAGCCAGAGAGGAGGGCGGAGCTCCTACAATGAGCAGTTCTTC; CDR3aa: CASSQRGGRSSYNEQFF; v_gene: TRBV3-1; d_gene: NA; len: 17; j_gene: TRBJ2-1; abundance: NA
CDR3nt: TGCGCCAGCCTTCTAGCGGTTTCTAGCACAGATACGCAGTATTTT; CDR3aa: CASLLAVSSTDTQYF; v_gene: TRBV5-1; d_gene: TRBD2; len: 15; j_gene: TRBJ2-3; abundance: NA
CDR3nt: TGTGCCAGCTCGGTGACCGGGACAGGGTCCTACGAGCAGTACTTC; CDR3aa: CASSVTGTGSYEQYF; v_gene: TRBV18; d_gene: TRBD1; len: 15; j_gene: TRBJ2-7; abundance: NA
CDR3nt: TGTGCCAGCTCACCCGGAGACAGGGGCTCTACGAACACTGAAGCTTTCTTT; CDR3aa: CASSPGDRGSTNTEAFF; v_gene: TRBV18; d_gene: TRBD1; len: 17; j_gene: TRBJ1-1; abundance: NA
CDR3nt: TGCAGCGTCCTACGCTCCGGGACTATATCAGATACGCAGTATTTT; CDR3aa: CSVLRSGTISDTQYF; v_gene: TRBV29-1; d_gene: TRBD2; len: 15; j_gene: TRBJ2-3; abundance: many
CDR3nt: TGTGCCAGCAGCCAAGTACGGCTGAGAGACTCTGGGGCCAACGTCCTGACTTTC; CDR3aa: CASSQVRLRDSGANVLTF; v_gene: TRBV3-1; d_gene: NA; len: 18; j_gene: TRBJ2-6; abundance: NA
CDR3nt: TGTGCCAGCAGCCGCGGACTAGCGGACACCTACGAGCAGTACTTC; CDR3aa: CASSRGLADTYEQYF; v_gene: TRBV5-8; d_gene: TRBD2; len: 15; j_gene: TRBJ2-7; abundance: NA
CDR3nt: TGCGCCAGCAGCCAATTGCGTGGATCCTACAATGAGCAGTTCTTC; CDR3aa: CASSQLRGSYNEQFF; v_gene: TRBV4-1; d_gene: NA; len: 15; j_gene: TRBJ2-1; abundance: few
CDR3nt: TGTGCCAGCAGCTTAGATGGTTATTCCTACAATGAGCAGTTCTTC; CDR3aa: CASSLDGYSYNEQFF; v_gene: TRBV11-2; d_gene: NA; len: 15; j_gene: TRBJ2-1; abundance: many
CDR3nt: TGTGCCAGCAGCGAGACAGGGGGCGGCACTGAAGCTTTCTTT; CDR3aa: CASSETGGGTEAFF; v_gene: TRBV7-9; d_gene: TRBD1; len: 14; j_gene: TRBJ1-1; abundance: NA
CDR3nt: TGTGCCACGCAAAATGGCCCGTTGTACAATGAGCAGTTCTTC; CDR3aa: CATQNGPLYNEQFF; v_gene: TRBV24-1; d_gene: NA; len: 14; j_gene: TRBJ2-1; abundance: few
CDR3nt: TGCAGTGCTAGGGGAGGTGGGCAGGGGGCTAATGGCTACACCTTC; CDR3aa: CSARGGGQGANGYTF; v_gene: TRBV20-1; d_gene: TRBD1; len: 15; j_gene: TRBJ1-2; abundance: few
CDR3nt: TGCGCCAGCAGCCAAGAAGCTTTAGCAGATACGCAGTATTTT; CDR3aa: CASSQEALADTQYF; v_gene: TRBV4-1; d_gene: NA; len: 14; j_gene: TRBJ2-3; abundance: NA
CDR3nt: TGCGCCAGCAGCGGCGGACAGGGGCTAATCACAGATACGCAGTATTTT; CDR3aa: CASSGGQGLITDTQYF; v_gene: TRBV5-1; d_gene: TRBD1; len: 16; j_gene: TRBJ2-3; abundance: few
CDR3nt: TGTGCCAGCAGACAGGTGCTCTACGAGCAGTACTTC; CDR3aa: CASRQVLYEQYF; v_gene: TRBV11-2; d_gene: NA; len: 12; j_gene: TRBJ2-7; abundance: few
CDR3nt: TGTGCCAGCAAGGGGGGGACAGGGGTTAACGAGCAGTACTTC; CDR3aa: CASKGGTGVNEQYF; v_gene: TRBV2; d_gene: TRBD1; len: 14; j_gene: TRBJ2-7; abundance: many
CDR3nt: TGTGCCAGCAGTTTATCAGGGGTGCCGGACACCATATATTTT; CDR3aa: CASSLSGVPDTIYF; v_gene: TRBV12-3/TRBV12-4; d_gene: NA; len: 14; j_gene: TRBJ1-3; abundance: NA
CDR3nt: TGTGCCAGCAGCCCCACGGGGCCGGGACTAGGAGACAATGAGCAGTTCTTC; CDR3aa: CASSPTGPGLGDNEQFF; v_gene: TRBV7-8; d_gene: TRBD2; len: 17; j_gene: TRBJ2-1; abundance: NA
CDR3nt: TGCAGTGCTAGAGCCCCAAGGGCCTTCTACGAGCAGTACTTC; CDR3aa: CSARAPRAFYEQYF; v_gene: TRBV20-1; d_gene: NA; len: 14; j_gene: TRBJ2-7; abundance: NA
CDR3nt: TGTGCCAGCAGTGACCGCCTCCTCTTCCGGGACAGGGGCCACGAACACTACGAGCAGTACTTC; CDR3aa: CASSDRLLFRDRGHEHYEQYF; v_gene: TRBV2; d_gene: TRBD1; len: 21; j_gene: TRBJ2-7; abundance: few
CDR3nt: TGTGCCAGCAGCCAAGGCAGCAACACTGAAGCTTTCTTT; CDR3aa: CASSQGSNTEAFF; v_gene: TRBV16; d_gene: NA; len: 13; j_gene: TRBJ1-1; abundance: NA
CDR3nt: TGTGCCAGCAGTGGGGGAGCATTCTACAATGAGCAGTTCTTC; CDR3aa: CASSGGAFYNEQFF; v_gene: TRBV2; d_gene: NA; len: 14; j_gene: TRBJ2-1; abundance: few